These 2 T cell receptor beta chains share one sample of origin, sequenced in a study of T cells in Graves' hyperthyroidism and ophthalmopathy. TCR beta CDR3 regions were amplified from RNA. The HTBI primer set drove a first-round RT-PCR of the TCR CDR3. TCRdb ran MiXCR on the multiplex PCR reads and lists one entry per CDR3 protein. The table has around 700,000 distinct CDR3 sequences, around 20% seen once. Sequenced: blood. The receptors stem from a woman between 50 and 59 years old with Graves' hyperthyroidism that later progressed to Graves' ophthalmopathy.

Ten or more counts support this clonotype. CDR3 bases: TGTGCCAGCAGCAAGGGACGCCCCGCCGAAAAACTGTTTTTT. It encodes CASSKGRPAEKLFF. The chain joins TRBV3-1 to TRBJ1-4, with D perhaps TRBD1 (5 bases). Germline V gives CDR1 LGHDT, CDR2 YNNKEL (reference sequence). CDR3 length: 14 amino acids. Trimming took 5 bases from V and 8 from J, leaving 15 bases between them.

This clonotype was counted between two and nine times. This rearrangement joins TRBV5-1 to TRBJ1-4; D unclear. V was pared by 4 bases and J by 7 bases, with 17 bases between. The CDR3 covers 15 residues. CDR1 is SGHRS and CDR2 is YFSETQ in the germline V gene. CDR3 in DNA: TGCGCCAGCAGCCCTAGGACTGGGGAGGGTGAAAAACTGTTTTTT. Translation: CASSPRTGEGEKLFF.